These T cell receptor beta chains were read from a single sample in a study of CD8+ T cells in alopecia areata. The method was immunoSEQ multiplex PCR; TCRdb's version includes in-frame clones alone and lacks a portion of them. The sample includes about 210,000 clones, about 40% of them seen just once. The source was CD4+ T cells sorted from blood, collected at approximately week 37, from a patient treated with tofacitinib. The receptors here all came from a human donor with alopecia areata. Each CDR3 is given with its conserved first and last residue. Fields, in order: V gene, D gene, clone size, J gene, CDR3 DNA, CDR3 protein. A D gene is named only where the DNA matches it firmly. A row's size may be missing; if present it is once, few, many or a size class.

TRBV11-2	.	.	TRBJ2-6	TGTGCCAGCAGCTTAGTCGGCTCTGGGGCCAACGTCCTGACTTTC	CASSLVGSGANVLTF
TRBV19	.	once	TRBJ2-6	TGTGCCAGTACCAAATATAGCGGTGGGGCCAACGTCCTGACTTTC	CASTKYSGGANVLTF
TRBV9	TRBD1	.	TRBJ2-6	TGTGCCACAGGCAGGGGGACCTCTGGGGCCAACGTCCTGACTTTC	CATGRGTSGANVLTF
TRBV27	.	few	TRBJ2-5	TGTGCCAGCAGTTCGGGGGTGCTAGGGGACAGCCAAGAGACCCAGTACTTC	CASSSGVLGDSQETQYF
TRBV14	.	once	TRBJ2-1	TGTGCCAGCAGCCAACAGGGGTTTCATAGTAATGAGCAGTTCTTC	CASSQQGFHSNEQFF
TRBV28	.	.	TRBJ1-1	TGTGCCAGCAGTTCAAACAGGGCAAACACTGAAGCTTTCTTT	CASSSNRANTEAFF
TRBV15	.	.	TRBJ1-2	TGTGCCACCAGCAGTGAGGGGGGATATGGCTACACCTTC	CATSSEGGYGYTF
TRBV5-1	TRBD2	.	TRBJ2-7	TGCGCCAGCAGGTCGACTAGCGGTTCCTACGAGCAGTACTTC	CASRSTSGSYEQYF
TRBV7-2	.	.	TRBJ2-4	TGTGCCAGCAGTCCAGCGGTCGGGTCCTCTGTAGCCAAAAACATTCAGTACTTC	CASSPAVGSSVAKNIQYF
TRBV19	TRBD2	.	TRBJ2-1	TGTGCCAGTAGTATGTTCGCGGGAGGGCACAATGAGCAGTTCTTC	CASSMFAGGHNEQFF
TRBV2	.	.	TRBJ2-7	TGTGCCAGCAGACGGGACTCGAGCTCCTACGAGCAGTACTTC	CASRRDSSSYEQYF
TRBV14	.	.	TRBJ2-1	TGTGCCAGCAGCCGAAACGGACGAGACCAGGGGCAGTTCTTC	CASSRNGRDQGQFF
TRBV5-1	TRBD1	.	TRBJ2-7	TGCGCCAGCAGCGTGGACAGGGAGACCTACGAGCAGTACTTC	CASSVDRETYEQYF
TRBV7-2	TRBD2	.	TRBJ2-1	TGTGCCAGCAGCTCAATACTAGCGGATTACAATGAGCAGTTCTTC	CASSSILADYNEQFF
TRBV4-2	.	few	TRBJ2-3	TGTGCCAGCAGCCAGGGACCAGAGGGGGGTACGCAGTATTTT	CASSQGPEGGTQYF
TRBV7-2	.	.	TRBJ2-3	TGTGCCAGCAGAGCGACCCCGCCTAGCACAGATACGCAGTATTTT	CASRATPPSTDTQYF
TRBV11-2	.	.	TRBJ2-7	TGTGCCAGCAGCTTTACAACGGCAAGCGAGCAGTACTTC	CASSFTTASEQYF
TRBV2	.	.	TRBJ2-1	TGTGCCAGCAGTTGGGACTCACCCCGGGGCAATGAGCAGTTCTTC	CASSWDSPRGNEQFF
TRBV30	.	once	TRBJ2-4	TGTGCCTGGAGTCCTTGGAACTGGCTAACCAAAAACATTCAGTACTTC	CAWSPWNWLTKNIQYF
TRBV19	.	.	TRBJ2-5	TGTGCCAGTAGTGGAGCGGACCCCGGGGAGACCCAGTACTTC	CASSGADPGETQYF
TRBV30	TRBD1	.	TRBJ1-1	TGTGCCTGGAGTGCTACAGGGGGCACTGAAGCTTTCTTT	CAWSATGGTEAFF
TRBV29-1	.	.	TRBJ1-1	TGCAGCGTTTTGGGGGTACGGACTGAAGCTTTCTTT	CSVLGVRTEAFF
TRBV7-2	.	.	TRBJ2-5	TGTGCCAGCAGCCCGGCGGCCCAAAGACAAGAGACCCAGTACTTC	CASSPAAQRQETQYF
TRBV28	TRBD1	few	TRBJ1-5	TGTGCCAGCAGTTCAACCGTAACAGGGGGTGCACAGCCCCAGCATTTT	CASSSTVTGGAQPQHF
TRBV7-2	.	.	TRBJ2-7	TGTGCCATTGAGGCCCCCCCGGCACGGGAGCAGTACTTC	CAIEAPPAREQYF
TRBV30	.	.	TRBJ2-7	TGTGCCTGGAGCCCACGTGTAAGAAGCTCCTACGAGCAGTACTTC	CAWSPRVRSSYEQYF
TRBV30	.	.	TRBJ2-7	TGTGCCCATTCCGGGCAGGGGACCTACGAGCAGTACTTC	CAHSGQGTYEQYF
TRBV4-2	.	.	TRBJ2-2	TGTGCCAGCAGCCAAGATCGGATTTGGAACACCGGGGAGCTGTTTTTT	CASSQDRIWNTGELFF
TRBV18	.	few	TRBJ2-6	TGTGCCAGCCCAGGGGCGTCTGGGGCCAACGTCCTGACTTTC	CASPGASGANVLTF
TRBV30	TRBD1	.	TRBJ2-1	TGTGCCTGGAGTCAAGACAGGGACCATGAGCAGTTCTTC	CAWSQDRDHEQFF
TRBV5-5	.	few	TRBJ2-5	TGTGCCAGCAGCCGGAAGGAGACCCAGTACTTC	CASSRKETQYF
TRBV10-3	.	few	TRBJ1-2	TGTGCCATCAGTGGGGACACTAACTATGGCTACACCTTC	CAISGDTNYGYTF
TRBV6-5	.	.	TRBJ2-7	TGTGCCAGCAGTTACTCCTTAGTGGGGTTGTACGAGCAGTACTTC	CASSYSLVGLYEQYF
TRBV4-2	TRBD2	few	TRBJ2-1	TGTGCCAGCAGCCAACCCTCGACTAGCGGGAGCCAGTTCTTC	CASSQPSTSGSQFF
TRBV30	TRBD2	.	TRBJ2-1	TGTGCCGGACTAGCGGGGAGAAATGAGCAGTTCTTC	CAGLAGRNEQFF
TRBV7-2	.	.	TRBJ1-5	TGTGCCAGCAGCTCGGGGGGGGTTCAGCCCCAGCATTTT	CASSSGGVQPQHF
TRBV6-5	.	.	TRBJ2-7	TGTGCCAGCACGGGTTCGGGGGGCAAGCAGTACTTC	CASTGSGGKQYF
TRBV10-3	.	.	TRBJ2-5	TGTGCCATCAGTGAGACCCCAGGAGGGGCCGGGGAGACCCAGTACTTC	CAISETPGGAGETQYF
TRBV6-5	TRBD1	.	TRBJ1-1	TGTGCCAGCAGTTACTCGAGGACAGGGGTCGACACTGAAGCTTTCTTT	CASSYSRTGVDTEAFF
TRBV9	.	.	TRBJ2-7	TGTGCCAGCAGCGTAGCCGGGGAAATAGGCGAGCAGTACTTC	CASSVAGEIGEQYF
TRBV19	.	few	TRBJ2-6	TGTGCCAGTAGGAAGACTGGGGCCAACGTCCTGACTTTC	CASRKTGANVLTF
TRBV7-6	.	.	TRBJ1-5	TGTGCCAGCAGCCCCCAAGTCAATCAGCCCCAGCATTTT	CASSPQVNQPQHF
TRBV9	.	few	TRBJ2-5	TGTGCCAGCAGCGCCAGACAGAGCCACCAAGAGACCCAGTACTTC	CASSARQSHQETQYF
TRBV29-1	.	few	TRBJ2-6	TGCAGCGTTGAATCGGGCTCTGGGGCCAACGTCCTGACTTTC	CSVESGSGANVLTF
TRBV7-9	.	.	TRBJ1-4	TGTGCCAGCAGCTTAGCGGGGGGAGATGAAAAACTGTTTTTT	CASSLAGGDEKLFF
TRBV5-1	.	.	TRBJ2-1	TGCGCCAGCAGCTTGGCCGGAGGATCTAGCCCCAACAATGAGCAGTTCTTC	CASSLAGGSSPNNEQFF